The entry that follows covers one T cell receptor beta chain sequence. Its antigen is unidentified. The data belong to a study of siplizumab effects on memory and regulatory T cells. Study outcomes and limitations: Naive T cell populations appeared to exhibit greater diversity than memory cells and appeared to be major alloresponse contributors. The Treg-derived share of mappable alloreactive CD4+ clones averaged roughly 70% with siplizumab and 26.9% in controls.

Profiled with immunoSEQ multiplex PCR; TCRdb holds only in-frame clones, not every one. Of tens of thousands of clones listed, around 93% are singletons. The V end was cut by 4 bases, the J end by 7 bases, with 11 bases between. Looked up from germline, CDR1 is MGHRA and CDR2 is YSYEKL. CDR3 length equals 13 residues. The V gene is TRBV4-1, the J gene TRBJ2-1; a weak D match, TRBD1 (6 bases). The sample consisted of CD8+ T cells sorted from blood. This receptor was identified in a human donor in good health. This CDR3 reads CASSREGGNEQFF. The CDR3, as DNA: TGCGCCAGCAGCCGTGAAGGGGGAAATGAGCAGTTCTTC.